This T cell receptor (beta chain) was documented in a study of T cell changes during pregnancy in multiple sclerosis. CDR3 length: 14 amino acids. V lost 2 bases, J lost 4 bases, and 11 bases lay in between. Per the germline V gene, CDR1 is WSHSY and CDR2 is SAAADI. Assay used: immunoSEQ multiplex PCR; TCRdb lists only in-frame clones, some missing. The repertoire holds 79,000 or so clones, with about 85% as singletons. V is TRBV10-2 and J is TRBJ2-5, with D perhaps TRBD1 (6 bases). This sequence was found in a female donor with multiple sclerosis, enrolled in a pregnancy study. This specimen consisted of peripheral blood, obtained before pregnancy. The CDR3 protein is CASSETGFRETQYF. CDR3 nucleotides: TGCGCCAGCAGTGAGACAGGGTTTCGAGAGACCCAGTACTTC.